The source of this T cell receptor beta chain is a study of blood T cell repertoires in COVID-19. Per germline, CDR1 SGHRS and CDR2 YFSETQ. Trimming left V 1 base short and J 0 bases short, with 13 bases between. The CDR3 has 16 amino acids. Sequencing used immunoSEQ multiplex PCR; TCRdb keeps in-frame clones, though not all of them. The sample comprises tens of thousands of clones, 90% of which are singletons, and roughly 3.1% rests with the top ten. The sequencing sample was made of peripheral blood. The chain combines TRBV5-1 with TRBJ1-2; D is undetermined. The TCR was taken from a man in his fifties or sixties with active COVID-19. This CDR3 is CASSLLPSLANYGYTF. The CDR3 DNA is TGCGCCAGCAGCTTGTTACCGAGCCTAGCTAACTATGGCTACACCTTC.